The 21 T cell receptor beta chains below all came from one sample that was sequenced in a study of low-dose radiotherapy and immunotherapy resistance in tumors. TRAV- and TRBV-specific primers primed first-strand cDNA, covering alpha and beta chains. Over roughly 20 PCR cycles, TCRs were amplified from a constant-region primer and V-primer adapter. Via MiXCR, TCRdb re-called the reads, giving one row per CDR3 protein. This sample has around 10,000 distinct CDR3 sequences, with approximately 55% found just once. Receptor source: a human donor with advanced metastatic prostate, ovarian, gallbladder or colorectal cancer (not recorded which). This table probably holds off-target reads from a library built for another chain.

In this sample, this clonotype turned up a few times. The chain uses TRBV5-6 and TRBJ1-1; D unresolved. CDR1 is SGHDT, CDR2 YYEEEE, per germline. The ends were cut back, 4 bases at V and 5 bases at J, with 9 bases in the middle. The CDR3 is 12 amino acids. CDR3 loop: CASSPGRTEAFF. Written as DNA, the CDR3 is TGTGCCAGCAGCCCCGGTCGGACTGAAGCTTTCTTT.

CDR3 residues: CASSFGVGTEAFF. The CDR3 nucleotides read TGTGCCAGCAGTTTTGGGGTCGGCACTGAAGCTTTCTTT. The gene calls are TRBV12-3 or TRBV12-4 and TRBJ1-1; D gene uncertain. The CDR3 sequence is 13 residues long. V was cut by 3 bases and J by 4 bases, with 9 bases left in between.

The chain carries TRBV5-1 and TRBJ1-1; D gene unclear. The V end was cut by 0 bases, the J end by 4 bases, with 16 bases between. CDR1 and CDR2 from the germline V gene are SGHRS and YFSETQ. There are 16 residues in the CDR3. The CDR3 spells CASSLAGQRGFTEAFF. The CDR3 DNA reads as TGCGCCAGCAGCTTGGCCGGGCAGCGAGGGTTCACTGAAGCTTTCTTT.

The chain couples TRBV28 to TRBJ2-1; no reliable D call. Trimming stripped 7 bases from V and 6 bases from J, with 13 bases between. Germline assignment: CDR1 MDHEN and CDR2 SYDVKM. The length of the CDR3 is 13 residues. The CDR3 coding sequence is TGTGCCAGCATCCCGGGCCTCGGCAATGAGCAGTTCTTC. Translated, it gives CASIPGLGNEQFF.

V and J are TRBV27 and TRBJ1-5; TRBD1 is a possible D gene (5 bases). Trimming took 8 bases from V and 7 from J, leaving 15 bases between them. Germline values: CDR1 MNHEY, CDR2 SMNVEV (reference sequence). CDR3 length equals 13 residues. This chain's CDR3 is CASYSQGSQPQHF. The CDR3 nucleotides are TGTGCCAGCTACAGCCAGGGCAGCCAGCCCCAGCATTTT.

The CDR3 coding sequence is TGTGCCAGCAGCGACACGACCCCGGGAGGAACTGAAGCTTTCTTT. This codes for CASSDTTPGGTEAFF. The rearrangement links TRBV6-6 to TRBJ1-1; D ambiguous. The CDR3 extends over 15 amino acids. V was pared by 6 bases and J by 5 bases, with 19 bases between. Germline CDR1 MNHNY, CDR2 SVGAGI (reference sequence).

This clonotype has only a few counts. This sequence joins TRBV18 and TRBJ2-3, with D possibly called TRBD1 or TRBD2 (5 bases each). Germline V gene lookup returns CDR1 KGHSH and CDR2 LQKENI. Trimming removed 6 bases from V and 1 base from J, with 14 bases in between. CDR3 length: 15 residues. CDR3 nucleotides: TGTGCCAGCTCCCACGGGGCGCAGGGCACAGATACGCAGTATTTT. Protein: CASSHGAQGTDTQYF.

The V gene is TRBV12-3 or TRBV12-4, the J gene TRBJ2-2, with D tentatively TRBD2 (6 bases). V was clipped by 2 bases and J by 1 base, with 8 bases between them. The CDR3 loop spans 15 amino acids. The CDR3 nucleotides are TGTGCCAGCAGTTTAAACGGGAGGAACACCGGGGAGCTGTTTTTT. It translates to CASSLNGRNTGELFF.

The V call is TRBV7-6, the J call TRBJ1-5; D is uncertain. Germline values: CDR1 SGHVS, CDR2 FNYEAQ. V was cut by 5 bases and J by 6 bases, with 8 bases left in between. The CDR3 spans 12 residues. For the CDR3, the DNA is TGTGCCAGCAGCCCCGGCGGTCAGCCCCAGCATTTT. Protein sequence: CASSPGGQPQHF.

The chain is built from TRBV10-3 and TRBJ2-3; 9 positions match TRBD2. Trimming cost V 8 bases and J 1 base; bases outside gene matches: 13. CDR1 and CDR2 (germline): ENHRY, SYGVKD. This CDR3 contains 17 residues. The CDR3 bases are TGTGCCATCCAACGGGATTTAGCGGGAGCCGGCACAGATACGCAGTATTTT. Translation: CAIQRDLAGAGTDTQYF.

By proportion, this clonotype is medium-sized. The chain uses TRBV12-3 or TRBV12-4 and TRBJ2-1; D unresolved. CDR3 length: 12 residues. The V gene lost 5 bases and the J gene lost 7 bases, with 9 bases spanning the gap. CDR3 in amino acids: CASSNAVNEQFF. For the CDR3, the DNA is TGTGCCAGCAGTAACGCGGTGAATGAGCAGTTCTTC.

The V gene is TRBV6-6, the J gene TRBJ2-7; 10 bases agree with TRBD2. There are 15 residues in the CDR3. Trimming took 2 bases from V and 7 from J; bases not matched to a gene: 8. Germline assignment: CDR1 MNHNY and CDR2 SVGAGI (reference sequence). CDR3: CASSYLLAGAGEQYF. Written as DNA, the CDR3 is TGTGCCAGCAGTTACCTTCTAGCGGGGGCAGGGGAGCAGTACTTC.

This clonotype turned up a few times. The junction shows a germline mismatch at one end, possibly a read error. The rearrangement joins TRBV13 to TRBJ2-3; TRBD1 aligns across 8 bases. CDR3 length equals 16 residues. Germline-derived CDR1 and CDR2 are PRHDT and FYEKMQ (reference sequence). The CDR3 here is CASTQRGQESTDTQYF. As DNA, the CDR3 is TGTGCCAGCACCCAGAGGGGACAGGAAAGCACTGATACGCAGTATTTT.

This clonotype was seen only a few times. The chain is built from TRBV5-4 and TRBJ2-7, with D hard to call. Germline V CDR1 and CDR2: SGHNT, YYREEE (reference sequence). The CDR3 has 12 amino acids. V dropped 0 bases and J dropped 3 bases, with 4 bases sitting between them. CDR3 nucleotides: TGTGCCAGCAGCTTGGATCGCTACGAGCAGTACTTC. Translated, it gives CASSLDRYEQYF.

V usage is TRBV7-9 and J usage is TRBJ2-1; 10 bases match TRBD2. Germline CDR1 and CDR2: SEHNR and FQNEAQ (reference sequence). The CDR3 is 15 residues long. Trimming cost V 8 bases and J 2 bases; bases outside gene matches: 6. The CDR3 here is CASGLAGDPYNEQFF. The CDR3 DNA reads as TGTGCCAGCGGGCTAGCGGGGGACCCCTACAATGAGCAGTTCTTC.

The chain has TRBV12-3 or TRBV12-4 and TRBJ1-1; D remains ambiguous. The CDR3 has 11 residues. Between the trimmed V and J ends, which lost 5 bases and 2 bases, there was a span of 3 bases. The CDR3 DNA reads as TGTGCCAGCAGTAGTAACACTGAAGCTTTCTTT. As protein: CASSSNTEAFF.

This chain connects TRBV18 to TRBJ2-1; no clear D. Looked up from germline, CDR1 is KGHSH and CDR2 is LQKENI. The V end lost 0 bases, the J end lost 7 bases, and 10 bases lay between the germline ends. This CDR3 has 14 amino acids. CDR3 DNA sequence: TGTGCCAGCTCACCACCAGGCCAGGCAAATGAGCAGTTCTTC. It is translated as CASSPPGQANEQFF.

The V gene is TRBV9, the J gene TRBJ2-2; TRBD2 matches 8 bases. Trimming at V came to 4 bases and at J to 3 bases, leaving 5 bases not matched to a gene. The CDR3 totals 15 residues. The germline V gene has CDR1 SGDLS and CDR2 YYNGEE. The CDR3 loop reads CASSSSGEYTGELFF. For the CDR3, the DNA is TGTGCCAGCAGCAGTAGCGGGGAATACACCGGGGAGCTGTTTTTT.

This chain joins TRBV24-1 and TRBJ1-1; TRBD1 matches 8 bases. Germline CDR1 KGHDR, CDR2 SFDVKD. The CDR3 sequence is 14 residues long. Losses at the gene ends were 4 bases for V and 6 bases for J; bases not matched to a gene: 6. The DNA for the CDR3 is TGTGCCACCAGTGAGCACGGGACAGGTGCTGAAGCTTTCTTT. Translating gives CATSEHGTGAEAFF.

This clonotype was seen a handful of times. The CDR3 DNA follows: TGCGCCAGCAGCCAAGGGGCCGGCTCGGGGGGGCTTGCGGATGAGCAGTTCTTC. As protein: CASSQGAGSGGLADEQFF. The rearrangement joins TRBV4-1 to TRBJ2-1, with 8 bases fitting TRBD2. Germline CDR1 reads MGHRA; CDR2 reads YSYEKL. This CDR3 is built from 18 residues. V gave up 1 base and J gave up 8 bases; unmatched junction bases: 16.

The V gene is TRBV10-3, the J gene TRBJ1-2; no firm D call. CDR3 size: 14 residues. Trimming pared 4 bases from V and 8 bases from J, leaving 17 bases between. Germline values: CDR1 ENHRY, CDR2 SYGVKD. The CDR3 loop reads CAISGSPGLEGYTF. CDR3 in DNA: TGTGCCATCAGTGGATCCCCGGGTTTGGAAGGCTACACCTTC.